The clone carrying this TCR beta chain showed up many times. No antigen is known for it. This entry comes from a study of response to subunit inactivated influenza vaccine. Germline assignment: CDR1 MNHNS and CDR2 SASEGT. J gave up 2 bases and V 6 bases, and 8 bases lay outside the gene matches. This CDR3 region has 15 residues. General study points: New T cells are recruited in small numbers by each seasonal influenza vaccination, according to the authors' suggestion.

From the RT-PCR reads, TCRdb called clonotypes with MiXCR, one entry per CDR3 protein. Of approximately 500,000 distinct CDR3 sequences in the sample, 14% were seen once. The TCR was taken from a man aged 45-65 years who received an inactivated influenza vaccine. This specimen consisted of PBMCs from blood, obtained 11 to 12 days after vaccination. The rearrangement joins TRBV6-1 to TRBJ2-7; 9 nucleotides agree with TRBD1. CDR3 coding DNA: TGTGCCAGCAGCCCGGGACAGGGCTTTACCTACGAGCAGTACTTC. It is translated as CASSPGQGFTYEQYF.